This T cell receptor (beta chain) was captured in a study of blood T cell repertoires in COVID-19. Measured with immunoSEQ multiplex PCR; TCRdb has only the in-frame clones, and not every one. The profile shows some 300,000 clones, almost 90% of them singletons. Unmatched junction bases numbered 9, after V lost 5 bases and J lost 6 bases. Germline V gives CDR1 SGHRS, CDR2 YFSETQ. The CDR3 has 15 amino acids. The sample was peripheral blood. This chain joins TRBV5-1 and TRBJ1-4; the match to TRBD1 covers 8 bases. The receptor's source is a woman in her thirties or forties with COVID-19, enrolled during active disease. In DNA form, the CDR3 reads TGCGCCAGCAGTTATCAGGGGGCGTCGGATGAAAAACTGTTTTTT. Its protein product is CASSYQGASDEKLFF.